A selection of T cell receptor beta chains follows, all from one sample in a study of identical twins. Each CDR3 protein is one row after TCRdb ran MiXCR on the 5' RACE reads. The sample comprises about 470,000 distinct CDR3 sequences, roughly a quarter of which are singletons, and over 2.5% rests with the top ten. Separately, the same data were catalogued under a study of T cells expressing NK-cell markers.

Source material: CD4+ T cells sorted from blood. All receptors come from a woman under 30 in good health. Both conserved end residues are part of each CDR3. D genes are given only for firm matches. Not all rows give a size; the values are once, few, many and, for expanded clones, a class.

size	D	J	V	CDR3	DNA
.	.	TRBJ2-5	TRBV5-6	CASSVGPDIGLQETQYF	TGTGCCAGCAGCGTCGGACCGGACATAGGTCTACAAGAGACCCAGTACTTC
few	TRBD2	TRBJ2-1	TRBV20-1	CSARATSGGAGEQFF	TGCAGTGCTAGAGCTACTAGCGGGGGGGCAGGTGAGCAGTTCTTC
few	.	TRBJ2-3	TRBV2	CASTLRNLGLPDTQYF	TGTGCCAGCACCCTTAGGAACTTGGGCCTTCCAGATACGCAGTATTTT
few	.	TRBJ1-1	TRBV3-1	CASSQWGARTNTEAFF	TGTGCCAGCAGCCAATGGGGGGCTAGGACGAACACTGAAGCTTTCTTT
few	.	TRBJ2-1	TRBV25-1	CASVGNEQFF	TGTGCCAGCGTGGGGAATGAGCAGTTCTTC
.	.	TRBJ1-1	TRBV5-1	CASSFGPTEAFF	TGCGCCAGCAGCTTCGGTCCGACTGAAGCTTTCTTT
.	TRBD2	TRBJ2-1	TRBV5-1	CASSLGAGGNEQFF	TGCGCCAGCAGCTTGGGAGCGGGAGGGAATGAGCAGTTCTTC
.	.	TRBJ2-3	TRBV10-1	CASSKNFGDTQYF	TGCGCCAGCTCCAAAAATTTTGGGGATACGCAGTATTTT
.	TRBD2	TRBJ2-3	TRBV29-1	CSVGLAGSFTDTQYF	TGCAGCGTTGGGCTAGCGGGCTCATTCACAGATACGCAGTATTTT
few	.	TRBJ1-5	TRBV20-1	CSARPGDRNQPQHF	TGCAGTGCGCGACCAGGGGATCGCAATCAGCCCCAGCATTTT
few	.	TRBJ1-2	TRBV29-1	CSAGRQGEGYTF	TGCAGCGCCGGTCGGCAGGGCGAGGGCTACACCTTC
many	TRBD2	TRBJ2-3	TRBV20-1	CSAPTSGAPDTQYF	TGCAGTGCTCCTACTAGCGGAGCACCAGATACGCAGTATTTT
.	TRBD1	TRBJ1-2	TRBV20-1	CSAASGTGSPGYTF	TGCAGTGCTGCGTCCGGGACAGGATCTCCGGGCTACACCTTC
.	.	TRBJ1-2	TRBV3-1	CASSQASTGSRYGYTF	TGTGCCAGCAGCCAAGCCTCCACAGGGTCGCGCTATGGCTACACCTTC
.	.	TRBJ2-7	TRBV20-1	CSARREGHEQYF	TGCAGTGCTAGACGAGAAGGTCACGAGCAGTACTTC
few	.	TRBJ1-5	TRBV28	CASSFRQSYSNQPQHF	TGTGCCAGCAGTTTCAGGCAGTCTTATAGCAATCAGCCCCAGCATTTT
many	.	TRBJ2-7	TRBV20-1	CSALGQLAQSPDEQYF	TGCAGTGCCTTAGGACAGTTGGCCCAAAGCCCGGACGAGCAGTACTTC
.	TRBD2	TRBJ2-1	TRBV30	CAWSVITSGEQFF	TGTGCCTGGAGTGTAATTACTAGCGGGGAGCAGTTCTTC
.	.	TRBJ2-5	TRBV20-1	CSADGDQETQYF	TGCAGTGCCGACGGGGACCAAGAGACCCAGTACTTC
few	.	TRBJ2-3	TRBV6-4	CASSDDGRATQYF	TGTGCCAGCAGTGACGATGGCCGAGCTACGCAGTATTTT
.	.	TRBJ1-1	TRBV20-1	CSARYHHTEAFF	TGCAGTGCTAGGTACCACCACACTGAAGCTTTCTTT
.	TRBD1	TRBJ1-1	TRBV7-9	CASSFQGALNTEAFF	TGTGCCAGCAGCTTTCAGGGGGCCCTGAACACTGAAGCTTTCTTT
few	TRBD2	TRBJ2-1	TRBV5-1	CASSTSGIGHNEQFF	TGCGCCAGCAGCACTAGCGGGATCGGCCACAATGAGCAGTTCTTC
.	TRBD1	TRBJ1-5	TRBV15	CATSAGTGGSQPQHF	TGTGCCACCAGCGCCGGGACAGGCGGTTCTCAGCCCCAGCATTTT
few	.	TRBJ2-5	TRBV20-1	CSARDTRGPRRTQYF	TGCAGTGCTAGAGATACGCGGGGGCCCCGACGCACCCAGTACTTC
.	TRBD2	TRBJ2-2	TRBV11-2	CASSLRSGGLNTGELFF	TGTGCCAGCAGCTTGCGGAGCGGGGGACTCAACACCGGGGAGCTGTTTTTT
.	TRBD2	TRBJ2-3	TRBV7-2	CASSRDYRYTDTQYF	TGTGCCAGCAGCCGGGACTACCGATACACAGATACGCAGTATTTT
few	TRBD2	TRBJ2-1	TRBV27	CASSFGAGGPHEQFF	TGTGCCAGCAGTTTCGGGGCGGGGGGGCCCCATGAGCAGTTCTTC
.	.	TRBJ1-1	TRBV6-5	CASSYDGTEAFF	TGTGCCAGCAGTTACGACGGCACTGAAGCTTTCTTT
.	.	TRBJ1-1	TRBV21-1	CASRIHGGATVEAFF	TGTGCCAGCAGAATCCACGGAGGCGCGACAGTTGAAGCTTTCTTT
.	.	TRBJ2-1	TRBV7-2	CASGASGEQFF	TGTGCCAGCGGCGCAAGTGGTGAGCAGTTCTTC
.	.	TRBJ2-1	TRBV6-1	CAMGGAPLGDNEQFF	TGTGCCATGGGGGGGGCCCCCCTCGGGGACAATGAGCAGTTCTTC
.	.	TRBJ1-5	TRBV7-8	CASSSNRADQPQHF	TGTGCCAGCAGCTCAAACAGGGCGGATCAGCCCCAGCATTTT
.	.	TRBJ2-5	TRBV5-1	CASSSRPGETQYF	TGCGCCAGCAGTTCAAGGCCGGGGGAGACCCAGTACTTC
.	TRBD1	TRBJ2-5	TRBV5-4	CASSFGQGEETQYF	TGTGCCAGCAGCTTTGGACAGGGGGAAGAGACCCAGTACTTC
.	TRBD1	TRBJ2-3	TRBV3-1	CASSQSGTGKNF	TGTGCCAGCAGCCAATCCGGGACAGGGAAGAATTTT
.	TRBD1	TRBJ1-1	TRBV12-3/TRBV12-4	CASREQGGAEAFF	TGTGCCAGCAGGGAACAGGGGGGGGCTGAAGCTTTCTTT
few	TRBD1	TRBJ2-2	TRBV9	CASSVVGDRAPWGKAGELFF	TGTGCCAGCAGCGTAGTCGGGGACAGGGCCCCCTGGGGAAAGGCCGGGGAGCTGTTTTTT
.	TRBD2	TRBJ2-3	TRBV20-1	CSAIRLAGRTDTQYF	TGCAGTGCAATTAGACTAGCGGGACGCACAGATACGCAGTATTTT
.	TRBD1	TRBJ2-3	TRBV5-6	CASSLVDRELTDTQYF	TGTGCCAGCAGCTTGGTGGACAGGGAATTAACAGATACGCAGTATTTT
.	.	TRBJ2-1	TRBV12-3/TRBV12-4	CASRRVLGYNEQFF	TGTGCCAGCAGACGTGTACTTGGCTACAATGAGCAGTTCTTC
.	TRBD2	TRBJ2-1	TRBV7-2	CASSLDRGRWDEQFF	TGTGCCAGCAGCTTAGACCGCGGGAGGTGGGATGAGCAGTTCTTC
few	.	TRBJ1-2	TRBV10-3	CAISASPGYTF	TGTGCCATCAGTGCATCTCCTGGCTACACCTTC
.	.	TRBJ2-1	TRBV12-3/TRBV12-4	CASTRGRLMGNEQFF	TGTGCCAGCACTAGGGGACGGCTAATGGGCAATGAGCAGTTCTTC
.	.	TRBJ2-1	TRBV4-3	CASSQDWRLEQFF	TGCGCCAGCAGCCAAGATTGGAGACTTGAGCAGTTCTTC
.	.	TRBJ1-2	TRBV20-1	CSAAQGAGYTF	TGCAGTGCTGCTCAGGGAGCGGGCTACACCTTC
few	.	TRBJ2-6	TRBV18	CASSPEGANVLTF	TGTGCCAGCTCACCGGAAGGGGCCAACGTCCTGACTTTC
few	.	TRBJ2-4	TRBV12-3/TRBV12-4	CASSTTGLVF	TGTGCCAGCAGTACAACCGGGTTAGTCTTC
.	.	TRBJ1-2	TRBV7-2	CASSFVSQYNYGYTF	TGTGCCAGCAGCTTCGTGAGCCAATATAACTATGGCTACACCTTC
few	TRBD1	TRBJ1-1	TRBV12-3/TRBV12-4	CASSPRQGGGTEAFF	TGTGCCAGCAGTCCCCGACAGGGTGGAGGCACTGAAGCTTTCTTT
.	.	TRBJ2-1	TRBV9	CASSVGGRLGTEQFF	TGTGCCAGCAGCGTAGGAGGAAGACTAGGTACTGAGCAGTTCTTC
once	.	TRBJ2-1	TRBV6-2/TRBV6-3	CASRSRRDEQFF	TGTGCCAGCAGGTCGAGGAGGGATGAGCAGTTCTTC
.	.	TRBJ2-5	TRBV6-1	CASGKRAQETQYF	TGTGCCAGCGGAAAGCGGGCCCAAGAGACCCAGTACTTC
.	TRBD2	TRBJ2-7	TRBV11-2	CASSLMLAGGKYEQYF	TGTGCCAGCAGCTTAATGCTAGCGGGAGGGAAGTACGAGCAGTACTTC
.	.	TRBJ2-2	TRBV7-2	CASSSRPWAGELFF	TGTGCCAGCAGCTCGCGACCCTGGGCCGGGGAGCTGTTTTTT
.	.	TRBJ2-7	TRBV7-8	CASSLGGGHTYEQYF	TGTGCCAGCAGCTTAGGGGGGGGACACACCTACGAGCAGTACTTC
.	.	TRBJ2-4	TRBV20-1	CSARQGIGNIQYF	TGCAGTGCTAGACAGGGTATAGGGAACATTCAGTACTTC